This TCR beta chain was captured by sequencing in a study of T cells in Graves' hyperthyroidism and ophthalmopathy (dated by TCRdb to between 2018 and 2020). With respect to the entire study: Peripheral blood was sampled at the time of initial diagnosis, prior to any treatment. A discovery cohort of roughly 96 patients, 43 with Graves' ophthalmopathy and over 55 with stable Graves' hyperthyroidism, was used to find distinguishing TCR V-J signatures. An independent validation cohort of about 19 hyperthyroidism patients and 17 patients who later progressed to ophthalmopathy tested prospective prediction of ophthalmopathy. The 100 discovery patients were randomly split 7:3 into training and test sets. The study also compared thyroid tissue and blood T-cell repertoires from 6 or 7 Graves' hyperthyroidism patients. After sampling, hyperthyroidism patients received methimazole starting at 30 mg daily, and ophthalmopathy patients received high-dose intravenous methylprednisolone. TCR Vbeta CDR3 sequencing of 130 to 150 peripheral blood samples (over 40 ophthalmopathy, about 80 hyperthyroidism and roughly 17 progressor patients) is reported in the paper. Results and caveats for the whole study, not just this receptor: Sample size was not statistically predetermined, and investigators were not blinded to group allocation. In validation, the model predicted progression to ophthalmopathy a median of 6.5 months before onset, with 70% to 71% sensitivity and more than 72% specificity. Most expanded thyroid clonotypes (frequency above 0.001) were also found in blood, which suggests that blood repertoires may mirror thyroid immune responses. In cross-validation, a model built on a 13 V-J signature told ophthalmopathy apart from stable hyperthyroidism with 85% to 90% sensitivity and around 83% specificity, and in testing the same model reached 80%/75%.

TCR beta CDR3 regions were amplified from RNA transcripts. The first round of RT-PCR for the TCR CDR3 was performed with the HTBI primer set and the Qiagen OneStep RT-PCR kit. Libraries were constructed in a second round of multiplex PCR, after which size selection and purification were carried out. Paired-end sequencing of the libraries was performed with 100 bp reads on an Illumina HiSeq2000. The original methods were these. SOAPnuke was used to process the raw data, throwing out any read that contained adapters or uncalled bases, had a mean Phred below 15, or lacked an exact constant-primer or identifier match. COPE v1.2.5 was used to merge high-quality paired reads, and clonotypes were defined as unique nucleotide sequences. MiTCR v1.1 was used to align clonotypes to the IMGT TRBV, TRBD and TRBJ reference segments. Analysis was restricted to V-J combinations with a frequency above 0.0001, which covered roughly 99% of repertoires. A TCS score was defined as the ratio of F50 (clonal expansion) to E x V (chaos), with BLOSUM62-based TCRdist applied between CDR3 peptides within each V-J. Welch's t-statistics and random forest reduced around 550 V-J features to roughly 13, which were used in a naive Bayes classifier (R e1071). TCRdb reanalyzed the raw reads on its own, using fastp at Q25 for trimming and MiXCR for clone calling, and kept in-frame beta chains. All rows with the same CDR3 protein become a single entry with the most common DNA and genes. None of the V and J calls come from the authors' own analysis; TCRdb made them. Recorded for this sample are some 560,000 distinct CDR3 sequences; around a sixth of them occurred a single time. The top ten hold 6.5% to 8% of the sample.

Graves' hyperthyroidism was defined as stable when no progression to ophthalmopathy occurred over 18 months of follow-up. The hyperthyroidism patients were between 18 and 65 years old and newly diagnosed, with a disease duration of less than 2 months. Exclusion was applied to patients with uncontrolled infections, other autoimmune diseases, pregnancy or lactation. Diagnoses relied on clinical symptoms, serum thyroxine and TRAb, thyroid ultrasound and orbital computed tomography. PBMCs were separated from over 9 ml of fresh peripheral blood using Ficoll-Paque density gradient centrifugation. Trizol reagent was used to extract total RNA, and RNA quality was then checked on an Agilent 2100 Bioanalyzer. This clonotype has a count of ten or more. Which antigen it targets is not known. No much larger clone exists at a distance of one base, and base qualities are not known. Sequencing was performed on blood. The source of this sequence is a woman in her 30s with Graves' hyperthyroidism.

The CDR3 reads CASSSLTAEAFF. At the DNA level, the sequence is TGTGCCAGCAGCAGCTTGACAGCTGAAGCTTTCTTT. The chain is encoded by TRBV27 joined to TRBJ1-1; TRBD1 might be the D gene, on 5 matching bases. The CDR3 spans 12 residues, from the cysteine through the phenylalanine. Just the 36-base CDR3 DNA is kept, in frame starting at base 1. Between the V and J ends, shortened by 6 bases and 6 bases respectively, the junction contains 11 bases. The germline V gene (reference sequence) yields MNHEY for CDR1 and SMNVEV for CDR2.